A single sample gave rise to the 27 T cell receptor beta chains below, sequenced in a study of cytomegalovirus exposure and HLA in healthy donors. The PCR employed 60 Vbeta primers together with 13 Jbeta primers. Sequenced by immunoSEQ multiplex PCR; TCRdb stores in-frame clones only, minus some. The sample lists under 200,000 clones; more than 75% were seen once. Input material: PBMCs. Source of these receptors: a girl between 10 and 17 years old in good health and CMV-seropositive.

The chain recombines TRBV6-1 with TRBJ2-2, with TRBD1 identical over 9 bases. The CDR3 totals 13 residues. J lost 6 bases, V lost 4 bases, and 0 bases had no gene match. Germline CDR1 MNHNS, CDR2 SASEGT. The DNA of the CDR3 is TGTGCCAGCAGTGGACAGGGGGCCGGGGAGCTGTTTTTT. It translates to CASSGQGAGELFF.

This clone was picked up a small number of times. The chain employs TRBV10-1 and TRBJ2-2; unclear D gene. Germline V gene data show CDR1 as WNHNN and CDR2 as SYGVQD (reference sequence). CDR3 size: 13 residues. V shed 3 bases and J shed 1 base, with 3 bases lying between them. The CDR3 nucleotides are TGCGCCAGCAGTGAACAGAACACCGGGGAGCTGTTTTTT. It is translated as CASSEQNTGELFF.

The chain is built from TRBV4-1 and TRBJ1-5, with a possible D match to TRBD1 (5 bases). Germline V gives CDR1 MGHRA, CDR2 YSYEKL. Between the trimmed V and J ends, which lost 1 base and 9 bases, there was a span of 13 bases. This CDR3 spans 14 amino acids. Here the CDR3 reads CASSQGAGRRPQHF. CDR3 nucleotides: TGCGCCAGCAGCCAAGGGGCAGGGAGGCGGCCCCAGCATTTT.

V gene TRBV29-1 combines with J gene TRBJ1-5, with D tentatively TRBD1 (6 bases). The V end lost 4 bases, the J end lost 0 bases, and 7 bases lay between the germline ends. CDR3 size: 13 residues. Germline V gene sequence: CDR1 SQVTM, CDR2 ANQGSEA. Here the CDR3 DNA reads TGCAGCGTTGTACAGGGTAGCAATCAGCCCCAGCATTTT. Translation: CSVVQGSNQPQHF.

V and J are TRBV11-2 and TRBJ2-7; the match to TRBD1 covers 8 bases. After removal of 4 bases from V and 3 bases from J, the junction contained 8 bases not matched to a gene. The CDR3 has 15 amino acids. Germline CDR1 SGHAT, CDR2 FQNNGV. CDR3 sequence: CASSSEGQGDYEQYF. The CDR3, as DNA: TGTGCCAGCAGCTCAGAAGGACAGGGAGACTACGAGCAGTACTTC.

The rearrangement joins TRBV28 to TRBJ2-1, with D possibly TRBD2 on 6 matching bases. The CDR3 runs 16 residues. The germline CDR1 and CDR2 sequences are MDHEN and SYDVKM. V was shortened by 6 bases and J by 5 bases, with 20 bases between the two germline ends. The CDR3 DNA sequence: TGTGCCAGCAGGACTCCGGGACTCATAGGGAACAATGAGCAGTTCTTC. Protein product: CASRTPGLIGNNEQFF.

V and J are TRBV4-1 and TRBJ2-5, with 12 bases matching TRBD2. CDR1 MGHRA and CDR2 YSYEKL come from the germline V gene. The CDR3 runs to 15 residues. Germline trimming cut 3 bases from V and 4 bases from J; bases unmatched to any gene: 3. The CDR3 DNA reads as TGCGCCAGCAGCCACCCGGGACTAGCGGGAGAGACCCAGTACTTC. It is translated as CASSHPGLAGETQYF.

The rearrangement uses TRBV7-2 and TRBJ1-2, with TRBD1 as a possible D gene (5 bases). CDR3 length equals 13 residues. Per germline, CDR1 SGHTA and CDR2 FQGNSA. The ends were cut back, 5 bases at V and 4 bases at J, with 11 bases in the middle. The chain's CDR3 is CASSRETAYGYTF. CDR3 sequence (DNA): TGTGCCAGCAGCCGCGAGACAGCCTATGGCTACACCTTC.

The rearrangement links TRBV5-6 to TRBJ2-3, with D uncertain. This CDR3 comprises 12 residues. V gave up 2 bases and J gave up 2 bases, with 3 bases separating them. Germline CDR1 SGHDT, CDR2 YYEEEE. CDR3 DNA sequence: TGTGCCAGCAGCTTCCTCACAGATACGCAGTATTTT. This gives the protein CASSFLTDTQYF.

The rearrangement joins TRBV7-2 to TRBJ2-7, with TRBD1 matching over 7 bases. J was trimmed by 2 bases and V by 6 bases; bases with no gene match: 4. The CDR3 length is 13 residues. The germline gives CDR1 SGHTA, CDR2 FQGNSA. The CDR3 bases are TGTGCCAGCAGAAAAGACAGGGCCTACGAGCAGTACTTC. It encodes CASRKDRAYEQYF. Using reference TRBV7-2 and TRBJ2-7 for the parts outside the CDR3, the full variable domain is GAGVSQSPSNKVTEKGKDVELRCDPISGHTALYWYRQSLGQGLEFLIYFQGNSAPDKSGLPSDRFSAERTGGSVSTLTIQRTQQEDSAVYLCASRKDRAYEQYFGPGTRLTVT.

The V call is TRBV5-4, the J call TRBJ1-2; 9 bases line up with TRBD1. CDR3 length: 15 amino acids. The J segment lost 5 bases and the V segment lost 4 bases, leaving 9 bases of the junction unmatched. CDR1 and CDR2 from the germline V gene are SGHNT and YYREEE (reference sequence). CDR3 bases: TGTGCCAGCAGCGCCCCGGGACAGGGAAGGTATGGCTACACCTTC. Encoded protein: CASSAPGQGRYGYTF.

The chain joins TRBV9 to TRBJ1-2, with TRBD1 as a possible D gene (6 bases). The CDR3 is 15 amino acids. Deletions cut 0 bases from V and 4 bases from J, with 13 bases between. Per the germline V gene, CDR1 is SGDLS and CDR2 is YYNGEE. CDR3 sequence reads: CASSVAGRGRYGYTF. The CDR3, as DNA: TGTGCCAGCAGCGTAGCTGGCAGGGGACGCTATGGCTACACCTTC.

The V and J genes are TRBV10-3 and TRBJ2-1, with 9 positions matching TRBD2. The V gene's germline CDR1 is ENHRY and CDR2 SYGVKD. This CDR3 has 16 residues. The V and J ends lost 1 base and 5 bases, in that order; junction bases with no gene match: 6. CDR3 DNA sequence: TGTGCCATCAGTGAGTACGAGACTAGCGGTAACAATGAGCAGTTCTTC. As protein: CAISEYETSGNNEQFF.

V is TRBV6-5 and J is TRBJ2-2; D might be TRBD1 (5 bases). Trimming removed 6 bases from V and 0 bases from J, with 8 bases in between. Looked up from germline, CDR1 is MNHEY and CDR2 is SVGAGI. The CDR3 is 14 residues long. The CDR3 DNA sequence: TGTGCCAGCAGGACAGCACCGAACACCGGGGAGCTGTTTTTT. This codes for CASRTAPNTGELFF.

The rearrangement joins TRBV28 to TRBJ2-2; the D gene is possibly TRBD2 (5 bases). Germline values: CDR1 MDHEN, CDR2 SYDVKM. The CDR3 extends over 15 amino acids. Trimming stripped 3 bases from V and 6 bases from J, with 14 bases between. The CDR3 loop reads CASSFRGLVSGELFF. CDR3 nucleotide sequence: TGTGCCAGCAGTTTCCGGGGTCTCGTGTCCGGGGAGCTGTTTTTT.

The chain is built from TRBV5-6 and TRBJ2-5; D remains unclear. The V and J ends lost 2 bases and 5 bases respectively, with 16 bases between them. The CDR3 is 15 amino acids. Germline CDR1 is SGHDT and CDR2 is YYEEEE. The CDR3 sequence: CASSLGPPSRETQYF. CDR3 nucleotide sequence: TGTGCCAGCAGCTTAGGCCCTCCAAGCAGGGAGACCCAGTACTTC.

V usage is TRBV6-5 and J usage is TRBJ1-4; D gene ambiguous. The germline V gene encodes CDR1 MNHEY and CDR2 SVGAGI. There are 13 residues in the CDR3. With 6 bases removed from V and 7 bases from J, the gap between germline ends came to 12 bases. The CDR3 nucleotides read TGTGCCAGCAGAGTTTCGGTTGGTGAAAAACTGTTTTTT. This encodes CASRVSVGEKLFF.

This clone occurred once. V is TRBV6-6 and J is TRBJ1-1; TRBD1 might be the D (5 bases). The ends were cut back, 10 bases at V and 1 base at J, with 7 bases in the middle. The CDR3 consists of 11 residues. Per germline, CDR1 MNHNY and CDR2 SVGAGI (reference sequence). The CDR3 sequence is CATQGNTEAFF. The CDR3 nucleotides read TGTGCCACGCAGGGGAACACTGAAGCTTTCTTT.

This clone turned up a few times. The V gene is TRBV7-6, the J gene TRBJ1-1, with no clear D. V was clipped by 1 base and J by 0 bases, with 9 bases between them. This CDR3 region has 15 residues. Germline V gene lookup returns CDR1 SGHVS and CDR2 FNYEAQ. As DNA, the CDR3 is TGTGCCAGCAGCTTAGTAGAGGTCCTGAACACTGAAGCTTTCTTT. Its translation: CASSLVEVLNTEAFF.

The J gene is TRBJ2-5, the V gene TRBV9, with 10 bases fitting TRBD2. The CDR3 totals 17 residues. Germline V gene sequence: CDR1 SGDLS, CDR2 YYNGEE. The V and J ends lost 3 bases and 5 bases, in that order; junction bases with no gene match: 13. As DNA, the CDR3 is TGTGCCAGCAGCGATCGGACTAGCGGAGTCCTCTTCGAGACCCAGTACTTC. Translating it yields CASSDRTSGVLFETQYF.

About this clone: One end of the junction does not line up with germline, which may come from a read error. This chain links TRBV7-2 with TRBJ2-3; 15 positions match TRBD2. This CDR3 region has 12 residues. Germline V gene sequence: CDR1 SGHTA, CDR2 FQGNSA. The CDR3 loop reads CASSSRTSGRDF. Here the CDR3 DNA reads TGTGCCAGCAGCTCTAGGACTAGCGGGAGGGATTTT.

J is TRBJ2-3 and V is TRBV7-9, with TRBD1 as a possible D gene (7 bases). The germline V gene encodes CDR1 SEHNR and CDR2 FQNEAQ (reference sequence). The germline V and J ends were trimmed by 6 bases and 0 bases, with 25 bases remaining between them. This CDR3 has 19 amino acids. In DNA form, the CDR3 reads TGTGCCAGCAGACGCCGCCCCGGGGGACAGTGGGATAGCACAGATACGCAGTATTTT. It yields the protein CASRRRPGGQWDSTDTQYF.

This chain links TRBV6-5 with TRBJ2-2; the D gene is possibly TRBD2 (6 bases). The CDR3 runs to 13 residues. Between the trimmed V and J ends, which lost 8 bases and 1 base, there was a span of 8 bases. Germline assignment: CDR1 MNHEY and CDR2 SVGAGI. The CDR3 region has the DNA TGTGCCAGCGCGGGATTGAACACCGGGGAGCTGTTTTTT. Protein: CASAGLNTGELFF.

This clone was counted only a few times. The chain recombines TRBV30 with TRBJ2-5; 10 bases fit TRBD1. Germline-derived CDR1 and CDR2 are GTSNPN and SVGIG (reference sequence). This CDR3 region has 15 residues. Trimming removed 4 bases from V and 5 bases from J; junction bases left unmatched: 10. Here the CDR3 reads CAWTTGGRLEETQYF. CDR3 in DNA: TGTGCCTGGACGACAGGGGGCCGTTTGGAGGAGACCCAGTACTTC.

The gene calls are TRBV4-1 and TRBJ1-1; 9 bases match TRBD1. Germline V gene lookup returns CDR1 MGHRA and CDR2 YSYEKL. V shed 2 bases, J shed 2 bases, and the junction held 3 bases outside the gene matches. This CDR3 region has 15 residues. CDR3 in amino acids: CASSQPGQGNTEAFF. Here the CDR3 DNA reads TGCGCCAGCAGCCAACCGGGACAGGGAAACACTGAAGCTTTCTTT.

This clone was seen a few times. This rearrangement joins TRBV18 to TRBJ1-2; 10 bases match TRBD1. Germline CDR1 and CDR2: KGHSH and LQKENI. V shed 2 bases and J 4 bases; nucleotides not matched to a gene: 10. The CDR3 contains 17 residues. The CDR3 DNA reads as TGTGCCAGCTCACCAGGGACAGGGGTCCCGAGGGGCTATGGCTACACCTTC. This translates into CASSPGTGVPRGYGYTF.

The chain recombines TRBV19 with TRBJ2-1; 9 bases line up with TRBD2. The CDR3 runs 14 residues. CDR1 LNHDA and CDR2 SQIVND come from the germline V gene (reference sequence). After removal of 6 bases from V and 5 bases from J, the junction contained 5 bases not matched to a gene. The CDR3 DNA sequence: TGTGCCAGTAGCGGCGGGGGGGCCAACAATGAGCAGTTCTTC. Translated: CASSGGGANNEQFF.